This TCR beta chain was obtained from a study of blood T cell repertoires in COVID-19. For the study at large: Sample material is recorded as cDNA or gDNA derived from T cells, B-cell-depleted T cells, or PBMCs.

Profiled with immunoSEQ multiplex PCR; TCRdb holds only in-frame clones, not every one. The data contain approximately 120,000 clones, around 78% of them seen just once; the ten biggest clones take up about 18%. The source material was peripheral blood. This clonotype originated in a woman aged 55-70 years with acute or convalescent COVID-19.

CDR3 loop: CASSIDIQWANYGYTF. The CDR3 region has the DNA TGTGCCAGTAGTATAGATATTCAGTGGGCAAACTATGGCTACACCTTC. The genes are TRBV19 and TRBJ1-2; no clear D gene. Germline lookup yields CDR1 LNHDA and CDR2 SQIVND (reference sequence). Between the trimmed V and J ends, which lost 0 bases and 2 bases, there was a span of 13 bases. This CDR3 is built from 16 residues.